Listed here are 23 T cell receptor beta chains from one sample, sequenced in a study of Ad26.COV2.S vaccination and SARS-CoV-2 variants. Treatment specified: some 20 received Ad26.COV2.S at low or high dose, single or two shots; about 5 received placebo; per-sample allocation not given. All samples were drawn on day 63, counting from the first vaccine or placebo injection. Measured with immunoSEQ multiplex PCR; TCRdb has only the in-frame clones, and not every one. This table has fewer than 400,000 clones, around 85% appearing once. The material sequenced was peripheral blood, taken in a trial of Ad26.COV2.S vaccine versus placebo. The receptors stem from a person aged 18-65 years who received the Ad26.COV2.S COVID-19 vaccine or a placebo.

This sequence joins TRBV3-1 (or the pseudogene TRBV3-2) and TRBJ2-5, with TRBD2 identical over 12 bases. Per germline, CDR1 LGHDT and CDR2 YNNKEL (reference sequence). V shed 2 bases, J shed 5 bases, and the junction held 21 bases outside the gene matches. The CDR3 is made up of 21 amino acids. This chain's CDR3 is CASSQLNLRLAGGLNEETQYF. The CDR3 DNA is TGTGCCAGCAGCCAACTTAACCTTCGGCTAGCGGGGGGGCTAAATGAGGAGACCCAGTACTTC.

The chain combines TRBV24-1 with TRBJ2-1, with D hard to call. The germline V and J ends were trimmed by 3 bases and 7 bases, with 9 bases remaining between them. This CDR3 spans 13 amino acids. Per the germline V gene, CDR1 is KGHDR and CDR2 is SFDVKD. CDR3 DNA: TGTGCCACCAGTGATCCAACCTTGAATGAGCAGTTCTTC. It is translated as CATSDPTLNEQFF.

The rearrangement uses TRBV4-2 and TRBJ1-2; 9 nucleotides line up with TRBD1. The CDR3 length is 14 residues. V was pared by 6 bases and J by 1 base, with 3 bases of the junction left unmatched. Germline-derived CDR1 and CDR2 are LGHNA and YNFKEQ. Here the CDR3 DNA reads TGTGCCAGCAGTGGGGACAGGGATAACTATGGCTACACCTTC. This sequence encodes CASSGDRDNYGYTF.

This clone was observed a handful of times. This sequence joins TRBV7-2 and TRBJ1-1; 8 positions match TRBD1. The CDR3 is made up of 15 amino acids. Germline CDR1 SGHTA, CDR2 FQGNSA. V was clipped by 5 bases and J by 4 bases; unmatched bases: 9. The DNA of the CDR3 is TGTGCCAGCAGCATCACCAGGGGGCTTGGCACTGAAGCTTTCTTT. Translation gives CASSITRGLGTEAFF.

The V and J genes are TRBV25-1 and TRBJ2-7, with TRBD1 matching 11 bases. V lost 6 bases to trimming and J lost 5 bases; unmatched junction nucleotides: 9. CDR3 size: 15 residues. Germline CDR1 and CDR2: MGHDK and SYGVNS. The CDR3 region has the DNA TGTGCCAGCAGGGACCCCGGGACAGGGGGTCACGAGCAGTACTTC. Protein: CASRDPGTGGHEQYF.

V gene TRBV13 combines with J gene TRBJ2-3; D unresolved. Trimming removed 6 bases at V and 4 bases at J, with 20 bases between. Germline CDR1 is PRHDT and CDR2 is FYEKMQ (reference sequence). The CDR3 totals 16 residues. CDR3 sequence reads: CASRHRSERVADTQYF. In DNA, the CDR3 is TGTGCCAGCAGACATAGGTCGGAACGGGTGGCAGATACGCAGTATTTT.

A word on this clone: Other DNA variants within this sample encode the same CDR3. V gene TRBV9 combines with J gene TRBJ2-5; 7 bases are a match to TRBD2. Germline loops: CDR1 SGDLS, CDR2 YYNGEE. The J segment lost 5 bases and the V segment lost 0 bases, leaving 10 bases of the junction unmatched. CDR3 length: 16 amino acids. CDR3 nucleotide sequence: TGTGCCAGCAGCGTAGGGGCTAGCGGAGACGGGGAGACCCAGTACTTC. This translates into CASSVGASGDGETQYF. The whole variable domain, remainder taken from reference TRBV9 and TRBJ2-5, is DSGVTQTPKHLITATGQRVTLRCSPRSGDLSVYWYQQSLDQGLQFLIQYYNGEERAKGNILERFSAQQFPDLHSELNLSSLELGDSALYFCASSVGASGDGETQYFGPGTRLLVL.

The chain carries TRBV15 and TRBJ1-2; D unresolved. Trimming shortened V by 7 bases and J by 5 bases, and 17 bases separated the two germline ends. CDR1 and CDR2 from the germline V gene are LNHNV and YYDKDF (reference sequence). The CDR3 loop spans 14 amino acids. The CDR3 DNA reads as TGTGCCACCACCCCCCGGACCCTAGGGTATGGCTACACCTTC. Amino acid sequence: CATTPRTLGYGYTF.

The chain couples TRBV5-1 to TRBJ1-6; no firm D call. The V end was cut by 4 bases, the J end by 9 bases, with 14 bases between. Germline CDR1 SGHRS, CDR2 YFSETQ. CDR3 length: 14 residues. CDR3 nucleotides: TGCGCCAGCAGCGTCAACTCTATGAGTTCACCCCTCCACTTT. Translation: CASSVNSMSSPLHF.

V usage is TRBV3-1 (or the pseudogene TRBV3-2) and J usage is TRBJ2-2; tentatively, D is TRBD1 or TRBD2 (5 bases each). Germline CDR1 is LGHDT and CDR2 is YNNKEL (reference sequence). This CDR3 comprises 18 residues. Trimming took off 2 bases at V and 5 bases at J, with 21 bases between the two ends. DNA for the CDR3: TGTGCCAGCAGCCAACACTATGGAGTGGGTGAGGGGACCGGGGAGCTGTTTTTT. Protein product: CASSQHYGVGEGTGELFF.

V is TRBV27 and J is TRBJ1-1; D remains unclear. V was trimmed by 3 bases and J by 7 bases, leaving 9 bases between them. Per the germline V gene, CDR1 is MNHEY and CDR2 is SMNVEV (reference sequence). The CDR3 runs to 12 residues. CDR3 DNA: TGTGCCAGCAGTTTCCGTCCCGGTGAAGCTTTCTTT. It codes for CASSFRPGEAFF.

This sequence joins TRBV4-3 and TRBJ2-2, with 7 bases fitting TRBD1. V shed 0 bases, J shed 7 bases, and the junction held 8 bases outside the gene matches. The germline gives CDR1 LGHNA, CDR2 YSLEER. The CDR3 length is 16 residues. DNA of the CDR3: TGCGCCAGCAGCCAAGATGTGAGACAGGGTAACGGGGAGCTGTTTTTT. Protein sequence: CASSQDVRQGNGELFF.

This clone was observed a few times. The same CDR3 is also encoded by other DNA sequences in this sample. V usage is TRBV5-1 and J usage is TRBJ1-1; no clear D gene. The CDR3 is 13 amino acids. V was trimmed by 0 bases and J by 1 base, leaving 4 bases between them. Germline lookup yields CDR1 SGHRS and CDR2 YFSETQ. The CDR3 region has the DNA TGCGCCAGCAGCTTGGCTGAGAACACTGAAGCTTTCTTT. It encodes CASSLAENTEAFF.

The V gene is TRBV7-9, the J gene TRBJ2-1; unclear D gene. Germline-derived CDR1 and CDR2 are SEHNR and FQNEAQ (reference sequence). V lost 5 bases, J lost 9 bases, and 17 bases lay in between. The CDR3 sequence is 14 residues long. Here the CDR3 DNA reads TGTGCCAGCAGCCCGGAGTACTTAGGAGCTGAGCAGTTCTTC. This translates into CASSPEYLGAEQFF.

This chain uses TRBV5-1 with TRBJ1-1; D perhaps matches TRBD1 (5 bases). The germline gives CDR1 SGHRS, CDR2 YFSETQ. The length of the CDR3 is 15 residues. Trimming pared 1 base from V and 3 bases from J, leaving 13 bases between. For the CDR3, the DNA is TGCGCCAGCAGCTTGTTGGTGCGAGGGGACACTGAAGCTTTCTTT. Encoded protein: CASSLLVRGDTEAFF. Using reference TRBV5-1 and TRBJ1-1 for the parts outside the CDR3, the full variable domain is KAGVTQTPRYLIKTRGQQVTLSCSPISGHRSVSWYQQTPGQGLQFLFEYFSETQRNKGNFPGRFSGRQFSNSRSEMNVSTLELGDSALYLCASSLLVRGDTEAFFGQGTRLTVV.

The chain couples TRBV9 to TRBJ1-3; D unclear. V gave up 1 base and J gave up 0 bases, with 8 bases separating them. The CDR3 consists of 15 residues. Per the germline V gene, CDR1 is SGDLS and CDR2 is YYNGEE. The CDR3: CASSVSGDSGNTIYF. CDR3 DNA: TGTGCCAGCAGCGTAAGCGGGGACTCTGGAAACACCATATATTTT.

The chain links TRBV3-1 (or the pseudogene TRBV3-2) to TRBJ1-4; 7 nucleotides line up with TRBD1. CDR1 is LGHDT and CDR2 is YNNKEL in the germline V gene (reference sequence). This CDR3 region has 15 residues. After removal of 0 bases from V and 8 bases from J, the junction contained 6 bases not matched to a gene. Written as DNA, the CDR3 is TGTGCCAGCAGCCAAGAACAGGGGTATCGGGAAAAACTGTTTTTT. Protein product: CASSQEQGYREKLFF.

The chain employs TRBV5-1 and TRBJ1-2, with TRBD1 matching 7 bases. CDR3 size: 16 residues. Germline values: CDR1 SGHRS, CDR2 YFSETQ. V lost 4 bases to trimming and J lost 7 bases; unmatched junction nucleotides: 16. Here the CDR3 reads CASSPRQGSGKFGYTF. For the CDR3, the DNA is TGCGCCAGCAGCCCCCGACAGGGCTCGGGGAAATTTGGCTACACCTTC.

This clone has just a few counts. Here the CDR3 DNA reads TGTGCCAGTAGTTCCCCTCGGGGTACGCAGTATTTT. It yields the protein CASSSPRGTQYF. The chain employs TRBV19 and TRBJ2-3, with D tentatively TRBD2 (5 bases). The CDR3 consists of 12 residues. Germline V gives CDR1 LNHDA, CDR2 SQIVND (reference sequence). Trimming removed 5 bases at V and 8 bases at J, with 11 bases between.

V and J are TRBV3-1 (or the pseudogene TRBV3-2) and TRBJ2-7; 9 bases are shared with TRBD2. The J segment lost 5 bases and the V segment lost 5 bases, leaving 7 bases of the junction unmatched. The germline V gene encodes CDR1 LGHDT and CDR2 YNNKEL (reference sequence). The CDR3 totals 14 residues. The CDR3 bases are TGTGCCAGCAGCGCACTGGGACTAGCCCACGAGCAGTACTTC. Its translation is CASSALGLAHEQYF.

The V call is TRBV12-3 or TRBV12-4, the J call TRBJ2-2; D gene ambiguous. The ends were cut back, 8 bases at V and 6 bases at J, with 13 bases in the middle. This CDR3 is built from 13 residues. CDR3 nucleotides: TGTGCCAGCTCGATCTCTGGACCCGGGGAGCTGTTTTTT. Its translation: CASSISGPGELFF.

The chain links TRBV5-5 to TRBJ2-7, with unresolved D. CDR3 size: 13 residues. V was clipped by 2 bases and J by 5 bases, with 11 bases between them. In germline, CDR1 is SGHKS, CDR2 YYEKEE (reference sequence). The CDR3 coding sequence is TGTGCCAGCAGCTTACCTACTGGGAACGAGCAGTACTTC. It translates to CASSLPTGNEQYF.

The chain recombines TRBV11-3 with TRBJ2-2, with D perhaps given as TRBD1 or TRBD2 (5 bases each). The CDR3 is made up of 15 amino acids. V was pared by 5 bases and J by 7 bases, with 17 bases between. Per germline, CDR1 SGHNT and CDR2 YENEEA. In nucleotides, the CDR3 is TGTGCCAGCAGCCAGATGGGGCCGGCGGGCGGGGAGCTGTTTTTT. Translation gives CASSQMGPAGGELFF.